Below are 9 T cell receptor beta chains sequenced from a single sample in a study of OX40 agonist ivuxolimab in advanced cancers. Profiling relied on immunoSEQ multiplex PCR, and the TCRdb table lists in-frame clones only, not all of them. The table includes about 76,000 clones, almost 85% detected once. The sequences come from CD4+ or CD8+ T cells sorted from blood, collected in a trial of the OX40 agonist ivuxolimab. These receptors originate from an adult with an advanced solid tumor such as melanoma, head and neck, liver or kidney cancer.

The CDR3: CASTRPGGASSPLHF. The CDR3 coding sequence is TGCGCCAGCACCCGGCCAGGGGGCGCGAGTTCACCCCTCCACTTT. The chain combines TRBV10-2 with TRBJ1-6; 8 bases are a match to TRBD1. V gave up 7 bases and J gave up 9 bases; unmatched junction bases: 11. From germline, CDR1 is WSHSY and CDR2 SAAADI. This CDR3 contains 15 residues.

The chain couples TRBV6-5 to TRBJ2-7; TRBD2 might be the D (6 bases). Between the trimmed V and J ends, which lost 6 bases and 0 bases, there was a span of 12 bases. The CDR3 extends over 14 amino acids. Germline lookup yields CDR1 MNHEY and CDR2 SVGAGI. In DNA, the CDR3 is TGTGCCAGCAGACCTCCGGGACTCTCCTACGAGCAGTACTTC. Translated: CASRPPGLSYEQYF.

The V gene is TRBV12-5, the J gene TRBJ2-2; 8 nucleotides match TRBD1. The CDR3 is 15 amino acids. J gave up 1 base and V 6 bases, and 4 bases lay outside the gene matches. Germline V gene sequence: CDR1 LGHNT, CDR2 FRNRAP. The CDR3, as DNA: TGTGCTAGTGGGTCCGGACAGGGGAACACCGGGGAGCTGTTTTTT. Its protein is CASGSGQGNTGELFF.

The chain couples TRBV19 to TRBJ2-7, with 9 bases fitting TRBD1. The CDR3 runs 14 residues. J lost 6 bases, V lost 5 bases, and 8 bases had no gene match. CDR1 is LNHDA, CDR2 SQIVND, per germline (reference sequence). This chain's CDR3 is CASSAGTGPVEQYF. CDR3 DNA sequence: TGTGCCAGTAGTGCCGGGACAGGGCCCGTCGAGCAGTACTTC. Looking up the rest from reference TRBV19 and TRBJ2-7 gives the full variable domain: DGGITQSPKYLFRKEGQNVTLSCEQNLNHDAMYWYRQDPGQGLRLIYYSQIVNDFQKGDIAEGYSVSREKKESFPLTVTSAQKNPTAFYLCASSAGTGPVEQYFGPGTRLTVT.

A remark on this clone: Other nucleotide sequences from this sample produce the same CDR3. The chain carries TRBV5-1 and TRBJ2-5, with 10 bases lining up with TRBD1. Per germline, CDR1 SGHRS and CDR2 YFSETQ. CDR3 length equals 14 residues. Trimming at V came to 4 bases and at J to 5 bases, leaving 5 bases not matched to a gene. This CDR3 reads CASSQGQGRETQYF. DNA for the CDR3: TGCGCCAGCAGCCAGGGACAGGGGAGGGAGACCCAGTACTTC.

The V call is TRBV5-6, the J call TRBJ1-1, with D hard to call. Germline V gene data show CDR1 as SGHDT and CDR2 as YYEEEE. V lost 2 bases to trimming and J lost 4 bases, with 3 bases between them. The length of the CDR3 is 11 residues. The CDR3 DNA sequence: TGTGCCAGCAGCTTTCGCACTGAAGCTTTCTTT. It translates to CASSFRTEAFF.

The V call is TRBV4-1, the J call TRBJ2-1, with 12 bases identical to TRBD2. Trimming took 4 bases from V and 8 from J; bases not matched to a gene: 9. The V gene's germline CDR1 is MGHRA and CDR2 YSYEKL. CDR3 length: 16 residues. This CDR3 is CASSLTLAGGLDEQFF. CDR3 in DNA: TGCGCCAGCAGCCTCACGCTAGCGGGGGGGCTGGATGAGCAGTTCTTC.

The chain links TRBV7-2 to TRBJ2-3; 10 bases line up with TRBD2. Per germline, CDR1 SGHTA and CDR2 FQGNSA. This CDR3 region has 19 residues. V lost 6 bases to trimming and J lost 1 base; unmatched junction nucleotides: 16. As DNA, the CDR3 is TGTGCCAGCAGTCCAGACAGGAAGCGGGGGGGCAAAGGCACAGATACGCAGTATTTT. Translation gives CASSPDRKRGGKGTDTQYF.

The rearrangement joins TRBV7-8 to TRBJ1-1; D unresolved. CDR3 length: 13 residues. The V end lost 2 bases, the J end lost 0 bases, and 4 bases lay between the germline ends. CDR1 and CDR2 from the germline V gene are SGHVS and FQNEAQ. This CDR3 is CASSLFLNTEAFF. In nucleotides, the CDR3 is TGTGCCAGCAGCTTATTTTTGAACACTGAAGCTTTCTTT.